This TCR beta chain was profiled in a study of regulatory T cells in long-lasting Graves disease. Described time point: newly diagnosed GD, antithyroid drugs for less than 3 months. PBMC RNA served as the TCR library source. The table lists this clonotype with many counts. The trim removed 7 bases at V and 2 bases at J, leaving 7 bases unmatched. Germline loops: CDR1 MNHNS, CDR2 SASEGT. The CDR3 is 14 amino acids. According to the study, TCR beta libraries were built with iRepertoire HTBI primers and CDR3-region Arm-PCR. TCRdb called the multiplex PCR reads again in MiXCR, with one record for every CDR3 protein. Here the sample spans 400,000 to 500,000 distinct CDR3 sequences, about 17% being singletons. The data also belong to a second study, concerning T cells in Graves' hyperthyroidism and ophthalmopathy. From that second work: Blood held most thyroid clonotypes expanded above 0.001 frequency.

This sequence originates from a woman younger than 30 with Graves disease. The chain couples TRBV6-1 to TRBJ1-2, with 7 bases matching TRBD1. The material was peripheral blood mononuclear cells (PBMCs), obtained at new diagnosis, from a patient treated with antithyroid drugs. As DNA, the CDR3 is TGTGCCAGCACCATCCGGACAGGCAACTATGGCTACACCTTC. The encoded protein is CASTIRTGNYGYTF.